This TCR beta chain was sequenced for a study of blood T cells in healthy people across ages. Overall study results and limits: A roughly linear age-dependent decrease characterized TCR beta diversity per million T cells. Percentage of naive T cells showed a strong correlation with TCR beta diversity.

The CDR3 runs to 12 residues. The V gene lost 7 bases and the J gene lost 10 bases, with 14 bases spanning the gap. Next came a second PCR, run for roughly 6 to 11 cycles, which used a sample-barcoded 5' primer along with a J-beta primer mix. Each of the cDNA molecules was tagged by a template-switch adaptor with 12 random nucleotides. TCRdb used MiXCR to reprocess the 5' RACE reads, holding one entry per CDR3 protein. The sample comprises nearly 800,000 distinct CDR3 sequences, 56% of which are singletons, and about a quarter rests with the top ten. With regard to this clonotype: Antigen unknown.

This TCR was recovered from a man aged 40-49 years in good health. Sequencing used blood. V gene TRBV12-3 or TRBV12-4 combines with J gene TRBJ2-1; no clear D. The CDR3 sequence: CASNRPGMEQFF. As DNA, the CDR3 is TGTGCCAGCAACCGGCCAGGAATGGAGCAGTTCTTC.